The 17 T cell receptor beta chains below were found in one sample sequenced in a study of cytomegalovirus exposure and HLA in healthy donors. The PCR used 60 Vbeta and 13 Jbeta primers. This table comes from immunoSEQ multiplex PCR, and its TCRdb copy is limited to in-frame clones, with some not included. The table lists 150,000 or so clones, roughly 80% of them singletons. Sequencing was done on a sample of PBMCs. The receptors derive from a young woman in good health and CMV-seronegative.

This clone has just one count. This rearrangement joins TRBV5-4 to TRBJ2-3; 9 positions match TRBD2. Losses at the gene ends were 4 bases for V and 2 bases for J; bases not matched to a gene: 11. This CDR3 spans 17 amino acids. Germline V gene data show CDR1 as SGHNT and CDR2 as YYREEE (reference sequence). The CDR3 DNA reads TGTGCCAGCAGCACCCGCCTAGCGGGACCTACCACAGATACGCAGTATTTT. It codes for CASSTRLAGPTTDTQYF.

This rearrangement joins TRBV27 to TRBJ2-7, with TRBD2 as a possible D gene (5 bases). CDR3 size: 14 residues. CDR1 is MNHEY and CDR2 is SMNVEV in the germline V gene (reference sequence). V was cut by 4 bases and J by 2 bases, with 12 bases left in between. CDR3 nucleotides: TGTGCCAGCAGTTACAGCGGACCGGCCTACGAGCAGTACTTC. Protein product: CASSYSGPAYEQYF.

The V and J genes are TRBV4-2 and TRBJ2-2, with 15 bases matching TRBD2. Trimming at V came to 4 bases and at J to 3 bases, leaving 6 bases not matched to a gene. This CDR3 is 18 amino acids long. Germline V gives CDR1 LGHNA, CDR2 YNFKEQ. The CDR3 sequence: CASSPGTSGRMHTGELFF. The DNA of the CDR3 is TGTGCCAGCAGCCCCGGGACTAGCGGGAGGATGCACACCGGGGAGCTGTTTTTT.

The chain employs TRBV10-1 and TRBJ2-7; perhaps TRBD1 as D (6 bases). CDR3 size: 13 residues. Germline V CDR1 and CDR2: WNHNN, SYGVQD (reference sequence). Trimming stripped 8 bases from V and 0 bases from J, with 11 bases between. In nucleotides, the CDR3 is TGCGCCAGCTGGGGGCATAGCTCCTACGAGCAGTACTTC. Protein: CASWGHSSYEQYF.

This clone has more than one count but fewer than ten. This chain connects TRBV28 to TRBJ2-7; tentative D call: TRBD1 (5 bases). The CDR3 is 12 residues long. Germline V gives CDR1 MDHEN, CDR2 SYDVKM. The V gene lost 6 bases and the J gene lost 2 bases, with 8 bases spanning the gap. CDR3 amino acids: CASRSRAYEQYF. The CDR3 DNA reads as TGTGCCAGCAGATCCAGGGCCTACGAGCAGTACTTC.

This chain joins TRBV6-5 and TRBJ2-5, with TRBD1 as a possible D gene (6 bases). Trimming cost V 4 bases and J 4 bases, with 13 bases left between them. The CDR3 extends over 14 amino acids. CDR1 MNHEY and CDR2 SVGAGI come from the germline V gene. The CDR3 loop is CASSLNRVRETQYF. For the CDR3, the DNA is TGTGCCAGCAGTTTGAACAGGGTCCGAGAGACCCAGTACTTC.

This clone was found once. The chain links TRBV28 to TRBJ1-1; D is unresolved. The ends were cut back, 3 bases at V and 1 base at J, with 6 bases in the middle. This CDR3 has 13 amino acids. In germline, CDR1 is MDHEN, CDR2 SYDVKM. This chain's CDR3 is CASSFQRNTEAFF. DNA of the CDR3: TGTGCCAGCAGTTTTCAGCGGAACACTGAAGCTTTCTTT.

The gene calls are TRBV28 and TRBJ1-5; 7 nucleotides agree with TRBD1. Germline V gene data show CDR1 as MDHEN and CDR2 as SYDVKM. With V trimmed by 2 bases and J by 7 bases, 5 bases remained unmatched. CDR3 size: 14 residues. DNA of the CDR3: TGTGCCAGCAGTTTAACACAGGGGTTGCAGCCCCAGCATTTT. This encodes CASSLTQGLQPQHF. Supplemented by reference TRBV28 and TRBJ1-5, the full variable domain reads DVKVTQSSRYLVKRTGEKVFLECVQDMDHENMFWYRQDPGLGLRLIYFSYDVKMKEKGDIPEGYSVSREKKERFSLILESASTNQTSMYLCASSLTQGLQPQHFGDGTRLSIL.

The rearrangement links TRBV5-6 to TRBJ2-1, with D perhaps TRBD2 (7 bases). The CDR3 has 15 amino acids. Germline V gives CDR1 SGHDT, CDR2 YYEEEE. V was clipped by 1 base and J by 5 bases, with 13 bases between them. The CDR3 coding sequence is TGTGCCAGCAGCTTGTTTACAGGGAGGGACAATGAGCAGTTCTTC. It yields the protein CASSLFTGRDNEQFF.

This clone showed up just a few times. The chain has TRBV6-1 and TRBJ1-5; D not certain. The V end was cut by 4 bases, the J end by 0 bases, with 4 bases between. The germline gives CDR1 MNHNS, CDR2 SASEGT. The CDR3 contains 13 residues. CDR3 in amino acids: CASSVFSNQPQHF. The CDR3, as DNA: TGTGCCAGCAGTGTCTTTAGCAATCAGCCCCAGCATTTT.

This chain connects TRBV19 to TRBJ2-1, with 11 bases identical to TRBD1. Germline V gives CDR1 LNHDA, CDR2 SQIVND (reference sequence). CDR3 length: 16 amino acids. Trimming cost V 3 bases and J 5 bases; bases outside gene matches: 6. The CDR3 protein is CASSISGTGGNNEQFF. CDR3 nucleotides: TGTGCCAGTAGTATTTCCGGGACAGGGGGAAACAATGAGCAGTTCTTC.

V usage is TRBV5-6 and J usage is TRBJ1-2; 7 nucleotides align to TRBD1. Per germline, CDR1 SGHDT and CDR2 YYEEEE. Trimming took 2 bases from V and 0 from J; bases not matched to a gene: 10. This CDR3 region has 17 residues. CDR3 coding DNA: TGTGCCAGCAGCTTTGGGGCCTCCGGGACAGCTAACTATGGCTACACCTTC. It codes for CASSFGASGTANYGYTF.

This clone was observed a handful of times. V gene TRBV10-2 combines with J gene TRBJ2-5, with D perhaps matching TRBD2 (6 bases). The V and J ends lost 6 bases and 2 bases respectively, with 10 bases between them. Germline-derived CDR1 and CDR2 are WSHSY and SAAADI. The CDR3 loop spans 13 amino acids. The CDR3 DNA follows: TGCGCCAGCAGCTCAGCGGGTCAAGAGACCCAGTACTTC. It encodes CASSSAGQETQYF.

Only one count was recorded for this clone. The chain is built from TRBV5-1 and TRBJ2-7; 7 bases agree with TRBD1. V gave up 7 bases and J gave up 4 bases; unmatched junction bases: 11. In germline, CDR1 is SGHRS, CDR2 YFSETQ. The CDR3 contains 14 residues. DNA for the CDR3: TGCGCCAGCGGGACCGACAGGGATAGTTACGAGCAGTACTTC. This translates into CASGTDRDSYEQYF. Together with reference TRBV5-1 and TRBJ2-7, the CDR3 gives the full variable domain: KAGVTQTPRYLIKTRGQQVTLSCSPISGHRSVSWYQQTPGQGLQFLFEYFSETQRNKGNFPGRFSGRQFSNSRSEMNVSTLELGDSALYLCASGTDRDSYEQYFGPGTRLTVT.

This clone was detected only a few times. This chain connects TRBV19 to TRBJ1-3; the D gene is possibly TRBD1 (6 bases). Germline CDR1 is LNHDA and CDR2 is SQIVND (reference sequence). CDR3 length: 14 residues. V shed 7 bases and J shed 0 bases, with 10 bases lying between them. In DNA form, the CDR3 reads TGTGCCAGTAAAGGACAGACCTCTGGAAACACCATATATTTT. It translates to CASKGQTSGNTIYF. Supplemented by reference TRBV19 and TRBJ1-3, the full variable domain reads DGGITQSPKYLFRKEGQNVTLSCEQNLNHDAMYWYRQDPGQGLRLIYYSQIVNDFQKGDIAEGYSVSREKKESFPLTVTSAQKNPTAFYLCASKGQTSGNTIYFGEGSWLTVV.

The rearrangement links TRBV11-2 to TRBJ2-1, with D unclear. The CDR3 totals 13 residues. Germline V CDR1 and CDR2: SGHAT, FQNNGV. The V end was cut by 5 bases, the J end by 0 bases, with 5 bases between. This chain's CDR3 is CASSLNSYNEQFF. CDR3 sequence (DNA): TGTGCCAGCAGCCTAAACTCCTACAATGAGCAGTTCTTC.

This clone has just one count. The CDR3 DNA sequence: TGCGCCAGCAGCTTGGCCGGGAGCCATCCGCCGACTTCTCAGTACTTC. Translation gives CASSLAGSHPPTSQYF. The gene calls are TRBV5-1 and TRBJ2-4; possible D gene TRBD2, 6 bases. CDR1 and CDR2 from the germline V gene are SGHRS and YFSETQ. The V gene lost 0 bases and the J gene lost 12 bases, with 22 bases spanning the gap. There are 16 residues in the CDR3. Full variable domain (missing parts from reference TRBV5-1 and TRBJ2-4): KAGVTQTPRYLIKTRGQQVTLSCSPISGHRSVSWYQQTPGQGLQFLFEYFSETQRNKGNFPGRFSGRQFSNSRSEMNVSTLELGDSALYLCASSLAGSHPPTSQYFGAGTRLSVL.